Reported below is one TCR beta chain. This clonotype has just a few counts. The target of this receptor is not known. No base quality values were provided; no much bigger clone lies one nucleotide off. V has 4 bases trimmed and J has 12 bases trimmed; junction bases matching no gene number 11. The CDR3 holds 15 amino acids from the cysteine to the phenylalanine. Of the read, only the CDR3 DNA is kept; its 45 bases are in frame from base 1. Taken from the germline V gene, the CDR1 and CDR2 loops are MGHRA and YSYEKL. This record comes from a study of T-cell reconstitution after alpha-beta-depleted transplantation in children (dated by TCRdb to 2016 to 2017). A note on the overall study: The study quantitatively tracked T-cell immune reconstitution after TCRalphabeta/CD19-depleted allogeneic hematopoietic cell transplantation in children using TCR repertoire profiling. What the research found in general, with its limitations: About two months after transplant, the apparently early recovery of alphabetaT-cell counts reportedly depended on just several hundred clones that had expanded rapidly and came from non-depleted graft cells. Over subsequent months, a decline in hyperexpanded clone frequencies was noted, and after one year, T-cell counts and TCRbeta diversity were mostly ascribed to newly produced T cells. In some patients, the high TCRbeta diversity seen at day 60 was put down to recipient T cells and intrathymic progenitors that had survived conditioning.

Libraries were prepared through PCR. TCRdb shows the sequencer as Illumina HiSeq 2500. TCR library preparation used molecular barcoding, with unique molecular identifiers applied to normalize quantification of the TCRbeta repertoire. The public reads were reprocessed in TCRdb via fastp at Q25 and MiXCR, keeping in-frame beta chains. Merged by CDR3 protein, the rows form single entries marked with the most common genes and DNA. A total of more than 400,000 distinct CDR3 sequences appear in this sample, 43% of them only once. The ten largest clones represent under 30% of the sample. The sample's treatment or condition label is to be understood as: allogeneic hematopoietic cell transplantation with graft depleted of TCRalphabeta T cells and CD19 B cells. The transplant recipients were children given TCRalphabeta/CD19-depleted allogeneic hematopoietic cell grafts.

The sequence was obtained from a girl aged 2 to 10 with aplastic anemia, due to receive a stem cell transplant. The sample here was PBMCs, taken before TCRalphabeta/CD19-depleted stem cell transplant. The V gene is TRBV4-1 and the J gene is TRBJ2-7, with 14 bases matching TRBD2. Here the CDR3 is given as CASSPLGLAGVRRYF. In nucleotides, the sequence is TGCGCCAGCAGCCCCTTGGGACTAGCGGGAGTTAGGCGGTACTTC.